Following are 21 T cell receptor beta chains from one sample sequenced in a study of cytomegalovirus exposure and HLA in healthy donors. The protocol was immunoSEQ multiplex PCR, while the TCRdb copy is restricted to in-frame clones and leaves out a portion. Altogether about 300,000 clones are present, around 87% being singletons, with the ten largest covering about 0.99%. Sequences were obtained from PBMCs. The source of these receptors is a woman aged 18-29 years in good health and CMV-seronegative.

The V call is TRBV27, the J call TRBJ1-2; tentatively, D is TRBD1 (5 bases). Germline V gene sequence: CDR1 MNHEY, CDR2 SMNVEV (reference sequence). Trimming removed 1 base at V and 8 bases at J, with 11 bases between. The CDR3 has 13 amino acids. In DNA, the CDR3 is TGTGCCAGCAGTTTATGGGGGGAATCGGGCTACACCTTC. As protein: CASSLWGESGYTF.

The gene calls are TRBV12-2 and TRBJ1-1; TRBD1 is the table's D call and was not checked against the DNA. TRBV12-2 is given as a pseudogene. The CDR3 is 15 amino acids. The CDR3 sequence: CASRFDQGWFTEAFF. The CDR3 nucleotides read TGTGCAAGTCGCTTTGACCAGGGGTGGTTCACTGAAGCTTTCTTT.

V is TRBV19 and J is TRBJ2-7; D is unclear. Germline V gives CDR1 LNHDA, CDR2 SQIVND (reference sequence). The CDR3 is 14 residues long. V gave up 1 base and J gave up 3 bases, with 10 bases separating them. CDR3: CASSIGVPLYEQYF. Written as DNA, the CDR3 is TGTGCCAGTAGTATAGGAGTCCCCCTCTACGAGCAGTACTTC.

As DNA, the CDR3 is TGTGCCAGCAGCCAAGGGGTCGTAGCGGACTTGCGCACAGATACGCAGTATTTT. Translation: CASSQGVVADLRTDTQYF. The rearrangement joins TRBV14 to TRBJ2-3; D may be TRBD2 (6 bases). CDR1 and CDR2 (germline): SGHDN, FVKESK. The CDR3 runs 18 residues. Trimming left V 1 base short and J 1 base short, with 18 bases between.

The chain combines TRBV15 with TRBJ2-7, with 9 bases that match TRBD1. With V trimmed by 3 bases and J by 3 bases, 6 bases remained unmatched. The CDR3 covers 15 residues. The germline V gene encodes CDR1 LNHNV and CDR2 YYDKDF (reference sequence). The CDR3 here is CATSSSGTGNYEQYF. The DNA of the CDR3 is TGTGCCACCAGCAGCTCCGGGACAGGGAACTACGAGCAGTACTTC.

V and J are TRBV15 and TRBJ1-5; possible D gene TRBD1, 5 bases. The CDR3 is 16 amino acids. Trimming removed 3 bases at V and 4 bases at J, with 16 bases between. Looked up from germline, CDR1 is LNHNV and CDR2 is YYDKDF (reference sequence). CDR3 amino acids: CATSSGAGTGNQPQHF. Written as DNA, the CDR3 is TGTGCCACCAGCAGCGGGGCGGGGACGGGAAATCAGCCCCAGCATTTT.

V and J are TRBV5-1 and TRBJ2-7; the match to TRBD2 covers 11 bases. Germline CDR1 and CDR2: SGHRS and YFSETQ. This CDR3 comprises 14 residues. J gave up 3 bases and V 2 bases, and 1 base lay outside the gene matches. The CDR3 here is CASSFSGRVYEQYF. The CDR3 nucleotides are TGCGCCAGCAGCTTTAGCGGGAGGGTCTACGAGCAGTACTTC.

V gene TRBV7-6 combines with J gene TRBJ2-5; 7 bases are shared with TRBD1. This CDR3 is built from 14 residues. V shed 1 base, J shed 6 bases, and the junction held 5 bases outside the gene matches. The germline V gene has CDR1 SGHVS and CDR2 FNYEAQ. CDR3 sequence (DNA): TGTGCCAGCAGCTTAGTGGCAGGGGGAAAGACCCAGTACTTC. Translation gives CASSLVAGGKTQYF.

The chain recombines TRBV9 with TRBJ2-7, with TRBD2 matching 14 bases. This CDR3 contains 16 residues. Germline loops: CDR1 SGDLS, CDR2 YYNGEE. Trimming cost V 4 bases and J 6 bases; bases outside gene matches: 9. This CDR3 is CASSTQGLAGVSEQYF. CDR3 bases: TGTGCCAGCAGCACGCAGGGACTAGCGGGAGTTTCCGAGCAGTACTTC.

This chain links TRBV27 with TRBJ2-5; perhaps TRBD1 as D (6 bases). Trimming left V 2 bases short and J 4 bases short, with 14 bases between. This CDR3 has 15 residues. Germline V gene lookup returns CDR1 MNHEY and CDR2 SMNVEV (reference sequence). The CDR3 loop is CASSLRFRGTETQYF. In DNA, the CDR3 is TGTGCCAGCAGTTTAAGGTTTAGGGGGACAGAGACCCAGTACTTC.

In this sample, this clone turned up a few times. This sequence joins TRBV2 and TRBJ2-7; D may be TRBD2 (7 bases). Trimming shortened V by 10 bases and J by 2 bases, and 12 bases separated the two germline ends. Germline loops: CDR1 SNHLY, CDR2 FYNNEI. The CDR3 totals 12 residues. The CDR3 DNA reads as TGTGCCACCGAGGGGGGGGCCTACGAGCAGTACTTC. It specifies CATEGGAYEQYF.

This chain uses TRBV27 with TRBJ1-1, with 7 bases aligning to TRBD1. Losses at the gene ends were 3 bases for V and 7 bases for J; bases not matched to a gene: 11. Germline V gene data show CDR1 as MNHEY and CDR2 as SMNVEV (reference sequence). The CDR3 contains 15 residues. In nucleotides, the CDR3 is TGTGCCAGCAGTTTGAGTGTGACAGGGTCAGGTGAAGCTTTCTTT. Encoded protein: CASSLSVTGSGEAFF.

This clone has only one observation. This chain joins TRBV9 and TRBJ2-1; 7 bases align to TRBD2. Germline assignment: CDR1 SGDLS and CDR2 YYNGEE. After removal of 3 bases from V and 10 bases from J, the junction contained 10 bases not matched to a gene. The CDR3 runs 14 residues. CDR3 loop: CASSERGGRVEQFF. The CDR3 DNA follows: TGTGCCAGCAGCGAGCGGGGAGGGCGGGTCGAGCAGTTCTTC.

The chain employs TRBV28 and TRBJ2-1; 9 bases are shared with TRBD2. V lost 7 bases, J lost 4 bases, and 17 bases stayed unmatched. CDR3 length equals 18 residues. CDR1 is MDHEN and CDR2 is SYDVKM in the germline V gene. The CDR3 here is CASTRRDLAGTKYNEQFF. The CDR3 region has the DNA TGTGCCAGCACCCGGAGGGACCTAGCGGGAACTAAATACAATGAGCAGTTCTTC.

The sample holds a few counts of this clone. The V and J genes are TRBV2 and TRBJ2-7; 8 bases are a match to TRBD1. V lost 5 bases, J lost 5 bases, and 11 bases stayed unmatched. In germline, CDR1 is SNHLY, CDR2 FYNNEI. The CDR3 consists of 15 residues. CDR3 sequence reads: CASSREDRDPNEQYF. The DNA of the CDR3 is TGTGCCAGCAGTAGAGAGGACAGGGACCCTAACGAGCAGTACTTC. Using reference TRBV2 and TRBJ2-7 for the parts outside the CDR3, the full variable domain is EPEVTQTPSHQVTQMGQEVILRCVPISNHLYFYWYRQILGQKVEFLVSFYNNEISEKSEIFDDQFSVERPDGSNFTLKIRSTKLEDSAMYFCASSREDRDPNEQYFGPGTRLTVT.

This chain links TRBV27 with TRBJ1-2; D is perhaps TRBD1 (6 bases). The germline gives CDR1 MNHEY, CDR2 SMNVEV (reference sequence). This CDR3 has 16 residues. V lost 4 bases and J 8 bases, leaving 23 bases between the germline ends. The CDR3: CASSSAPGHPRGGYTF. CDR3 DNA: TGTGCCAGCAGTTCCGCACCGGGACATCCCAGGGGAGGCTACACCTTC.

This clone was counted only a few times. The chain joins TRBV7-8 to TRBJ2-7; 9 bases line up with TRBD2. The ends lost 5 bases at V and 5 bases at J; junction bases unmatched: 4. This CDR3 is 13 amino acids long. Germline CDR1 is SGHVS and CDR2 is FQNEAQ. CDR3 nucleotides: TGTGCCAGCAGCCCCAGCGGGAGGAACGAGCAGTACTTC. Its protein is CASSPSGRNEQYF.

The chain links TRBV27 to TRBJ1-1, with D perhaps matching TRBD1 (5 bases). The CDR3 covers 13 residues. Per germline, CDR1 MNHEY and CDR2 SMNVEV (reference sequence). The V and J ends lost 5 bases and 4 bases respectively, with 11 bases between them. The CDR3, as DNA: TGTGCCAGCAGTCTTCATAGGGGCACTGAAGCTTTCTTT. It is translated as CASSLHRGTEAFF.

CDR3 sequence reads: CASSLLAGSRETQYF. The CDR3 coding sequence is TGTGCCAGCAGCTTACTAGCGGGCTCTCGAGAGACCCAGTACTTC. This chain joins TRBV7-3 and TRBJ2-5; 8 nucleotides agree with TRBD2. The CDR3 runs to 15 residues. CDR1 and CDR2 from the germline V gene are SGHTA and FQGTGA. V shed 2 bases, J shed 4 bases, and the junction held 6 bases outside the gene matches.

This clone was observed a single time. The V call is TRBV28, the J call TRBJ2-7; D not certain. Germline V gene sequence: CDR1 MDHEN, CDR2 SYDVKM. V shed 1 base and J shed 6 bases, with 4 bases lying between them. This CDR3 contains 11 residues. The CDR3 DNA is TGTGCCAGCAGTTTATTGGCCGAGCAGTACTTC. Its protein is CASSLLAEQYF.

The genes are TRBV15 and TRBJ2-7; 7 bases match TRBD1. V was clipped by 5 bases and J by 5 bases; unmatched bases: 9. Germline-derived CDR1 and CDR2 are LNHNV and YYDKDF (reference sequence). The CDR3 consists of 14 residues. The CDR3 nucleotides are TGTGCCACCAGCGGATTAAAGGGGGCCAACGAGCAGTACTTC. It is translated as CATSGLKGANEQYF.